The clone carrying this TCR beta chain appeared a single time. Stage II-IVA oral cavity squamous cell carcinoma was new and untreated by systemic or radiation therapy. The patients had HPV-negative, locally advanced oral cavity squamous cell carcinoma. This specimen comes from a study of neoadjuvant anti-PD-1 for oral cavity cancer. Overall study: Patients without progression got a fourth dose around day 43.

The method was immunoSEQ multiplex PCR; TCRdb's version includes in-frame clones alone and lacks a portion of them. Altogether tens of thousands of clones are present, approximately 79% being singletons, with the ten largest covering roughly 2.6%. Trimming took 10 bases from V and 4 from J; bases not matched to a gene: 9. Germline V CDR1 and CDR2: MNHEY, SVGAGI. The CDR3 covers 15 residues. The V call is TRBV6-5, the J call TRBJ2-1, with TRBD2 identical over 11 bases. The receptor was derived from a person aged 35 to 85 with oral cavity squamous cell carcinoma. The sample consisted of PBMCs, taken before nivolumab (anti-PD-1) treatment. CDR3 sequence: CATGLAGSLYNEQFF. For the CDR3, the DNA is TGTGCCACCGGACTAGCGGGTTCCCTTTACAATGAGCAGTTCTTC.